This is a list of T cell receptor beta chains from one sample in a study of OX40 agonist ivuxolimab in advanced cancers. Some clones are missing from TCRdb's copy, which holds only in-frame ones; the method was immunoSEQ multiplex PCR. The table includes about 58,000 clones, roughly 77% detected once. The sequenced sample was CD4+ or CD8+ T cells sorted from blood, obtained in a trial of the OX40 agonist ivuxolimab. These TCRs come from an adult with an advanced solid tumor such as melanoma, head and neck, liver or kidney cancer. Both conserved end residues are part of each CDR3. The D gene is left open where the match is weak. For some rows the clone size is stated as once, few or many, or as a class when expanded; others skip it.

clone_size: once; d_call: .; j_call: TRBJ2-2; v_call: TRBV5-6; cdr3_nt: TGTGCCAGCAGCTTGGGGCACCGAAACACCGGGGAGCTGTTTTTT; cdr3_aa: CASSLGHRNTGELFF
clone_size: .; d_call: .; j_call: TRBJ2-3; v_call: TRBV7-8; cdr3_nt: TGTGCCAGCAGCTTAGCGGAGAGCACAGATACGCAGTATTTT; cdr3_aa: CASSLAESTDTQYF
clone_size: .; d_call: TRBD1; j_call: TRBJ2-1; v_call: TRBV5-1; cdr3_nt: TGCGCCAGCAGCATAAGTTCCGGGACAGGGGTCCCCAATGAGCAGTTCTTC; cdr3_aa: CASSISSGTGVPNEQFF
clone_size: .; d_call: .; j_call: TRBJ2-2; v_call: TRBV19; cdr3_nt: TGTGCCAGTAGTATCCCCCTCGGCAGAGCGAACACCGGGGAGCTGTTTTTT; cdr3_aa: CASSIPLGRANTGELFF
clone_size: .; d_call: TRBD1; j_call: TRBJ2-7; v_call: TRBV28; cdr3_nt: TGTGCCAGCAGTAGGACAGGCCAGGCCTACGAGCAGTACTTC; cdr3_aa: CASSRTGQAYEQYF
clone_size: .; d_call: .; j_call: TRBJ1-2; v_call: TRBV2; cdr3_nt: TGTGCCAGCAGTGGGGACGGAAGAAACTATGGCTACACCTTC; cdr3_aa: CASSGDGRNYGYTF
clone_size: .; d_call: .; j_call: TRBJ1-4; v_call: TRBV5-1; cdr3_nt: TGCGCCAGCAGCTTGGACCGCAGTGAAAAACTGTTTTTT; cdr3_aa: CASSLDRSEKLFF
clone_size: .; d_call: .; j_call: TRBJ2-1; v_call: TRBV5-1; cdr3_nt: TGCGCCAGCAGCTTGGCCGGGGTTAGCCACAATGAGCAGTTCTTC; cdr3_aa: CASSLAGVSHNEQFF
clone_size: .; d_call: .; j_call: TRBJ1-2; v_call: TRBV23-1; cdr3_nt: TGCGCCTACATTCGGGACACCTTC; cdr3_aa: CAYIRDTF
clone_size: .; d_call: .; j_call: TRBJ2-5; v_call: TRBV2; cdr3_nt: TGTGCCAGCAGTGAAGCGCGATGGGGGTCCCAAGAGACCCAGTACTTC; cdr3_aa: CASSEARWGSQETQYF
clone_size: .; d_call: TRBD2; j_call: TRBJ2-1; v_call: TRBV10-3; cdr3_nt: TGTGCCATCAGTGACCTTCGCGGGGGGCCGGGTAATGAGCAGTTCTTC; cdr3_aa: CAISDLRGGPGNEQFF
clone_size: .; d_call: .; j_call: TRBJ2-3; v_call: TRBV19; cdr3_nt: TGTGCCAGTAGTATGCGGCAGGGGACGGCAGATACGCAGTATTTT; cdr3_aa: CASSMRQGTADTQYF
clone_size: .; d_call: .; j_call: TRBJ2-7; v_call: TRBV28; cdr3_nt: TGTGCCAGCAGTTTATATGTAATGAGGGTCTCCTACGAGCAGTACTTC; cdr3_aa: CASSLYVMRVSYEQYF
clone_size: once; d_call: TRBD2; j_call: TRBJ2-3; v_call: TRBV11-3; cdr3_nt: TGTGCCAGCAGCCCCGGGGGGGACACAGATACGCAGTATTTT; cdr3_aa: CASSPGGDTDTQYF
clone_size: .; d_call: .; j_call: TRBJ1-4; v_call: TRBV19; cdr3_nt: TGTGCCAGTAGTATATCAGGCCAGGGTGGTGAAAAACTGTTTTTT; cdr3_aa: CASSISGQGGEKLFF
clone_size: few; d_call: .; j_call: TRBJ1-1; v_call: TRBV11-3; cdr3_nt: TGTGCCAGCAGCTTAATCCAGGGAGTCCACACTGAAGCTTTCTTT; cdr3_aa: CASSLIQGVHTEAFF
clone_size: .; d_call: .; j_call: TRBJ2-7; v_call: TRBV29-1; cdr3_nt: TGCAGCGTAGAGGACAGTCGAACCGCCTACGAGCAGTACTTC; cdr3_aa: CSVEDSRTAYEQYF
clone_size: .; d_call: TRBD1; j_call: TRBJ2-5; v_call: TRBV13; cdr3_nt: TGTGCCAGCAGCTTAGTGGGACAGAAAGAGACCCAGTACTTC; cdr3_aa: CASSLVGQKETQYF
clone_size: .; d_call: .; j_call: TRBJ2-3; v_call: TRBV19; cdr3_nt: TGTGCCAGTGGTGGCCGGCAGGCGAGCACAGATACGCAGTATTTT; cdr3_aa: CASGGRQASTDTQYF
clone_size: .; d_call: .; j_call: TRBJ2-1; v_call: TRBV9; cdr3_nt: TGTGCCAGCAGCGCCCGGGACGGAGGATTCTCCTCGGACAATGAGCAGTTCTTC; cdr3_aa: CASSARDGGFSSDNEQFF
clone_size: .; d_call: TRBD1; j_call: TRBJ2-3; v_call: TRBV6-4; cdr3_nt: TGTGCCACGGACCCGGGACAGGGACGCACAGATACGCAGTATTTT; cdr3_aa: CATDPGQGRTDTQYF
clone_size: few; d_call: .; j_call: TRBJ2-5; v_call: TRBV4-1; cdr3_nt: TGCGCCAGCAGCCAGGAACTGGGGACCCAGTACTTC; cdr3_aa: CASSQELGTQYF
clone_size: once; d_call: .; j_call: TRBJ2-1; v_call: TRBV2; cdr3_nt: TGTGCCACCAGAAGACAGAACAATGAGCAGTTCTTC; cdr3_aa: CATRRQNNEQFF
clone_size: once; d_call: .; j_call: TRBJ1-2; v_call: TRBV5-4; cdr3_nt: TGTGCCAGCAGCTTGGACAGTCACTATGGCTACACCTTC; cdr3_aa: CASSLDSHYGYTF
clone_size: .; d_call: .; j_call: TRBJ1-5; v_call: TRBV15; cdr3_nt: TGTGCCACCAGCAGAGGCCGGGACCCCAATCAGCCCCAGCATTTT; cdr3_aa: CATSRGRDPNQPQHF
clone_size: many; d_call: .; j_call: TRBJ1-1; v_call: TRBV29-1; cdr3_nt: TGCAGCGTTGATATCGGGGGGAGAGGAACTGAAGCTTTCTTT; cdr3_aa: CSVDIGGRGTEAFF
clone_size: .; d_call: .; j_call: TRBJ2-7; v_call: TRBV6-1; cdr3_nt: TGTGCCAGCAGTGAAGTTCCGGGGGGCGGACCCTACGAGCAGTACTTC; cdr3_aa: CASSEVPGGGPYEQYF
clone_size: .; d_call: TRBD1; j_call: TRBJ2-1; v_call: TRBV29-1; cdr3_nt: TGCAGCGCCGGGACAGGCTACAATGAGCAGTTCTTC; cdr3_aa: CSAGTGYNEQFF
clone_size: .; d_call: TRBD2; j_call: TRBJ2-1; v_call: TRBV9; cdr3_nt: TGTGCCAGCAGCGTAGGCCTAGCGGGGGGGAGGAGCTCCTACAATGAGCAGTTCTTC; cdr3_aa: CASSVGLAGGRSSYNEQFF
clone_size: .; d_call: .; j_call: TRBJ2-7; v_call: TRBV20-1; cdr3_nt: TGCAGTGCTAGTAGAACTGGTGAGCAGTACTTC; cdr3_aa: CSASRTGEQYF
clone_size: .; d_call: .; j_call: TRBJ2-3; v_call: TRBV10-3; cdr3_nt: TGTGCCATCAGTGACTACCGGCCCTTGCCAGATACGCAGTATTTT; cdr3_aa: CAISDYRPLPDTQYF
clone_size: .; d_call: TRBD2; j_call: TRBJ2-3; v_call: TRBV7-9; cdr3_nt: TGTGCCAGCAGCTCTAGCGGGTCTAGCACAGATACGCAGTATTTT; cdr3_aa: CASSSSGSSTDTQYF
clone_size: .; d_call: .; j_call: TRBJ1-2; v_call: TRBV5-1; cdr3_nt: TGCGCCAGCAGCCTCGGACCCCATAGAGCATCCGGCTACACCTTC; cdr3_aa: CASSLGPHRASGYTF
clone_size: .; d_call: .; j_call: TRBJ1-5; v_call: TRBV7-6; cdr3_nt: TGTGCCAGCAGCTTATCAGACAATCAGCCCCAGCATTTT; cdr3_aa: CASSLSDNQPQHF
clone_size: .; d_call: .; j_call: TRBJ1-1; v_call: TRBV9; cdr3_nt: TGTGCCAGCAGCGTAGTGGGGGGATACACTGAAGCTTTCTTT; cdr3_aa: CASSVVGGYTEAFF
clone_size: .; d_call: .; j_call: TRBJ2-5; v_call: TRBV28; cdr3_nt: TGTGCCAGCAGTTCATCCTGGGAGACCCAGTACTTC; cdr3_aa: CASSSSWETQYF
clone_size: .; d_call: TRBD1; j_call: TRBJ2-7; v_call: TRBV5-1; cdr3_nt: TGCGCCAGCAGCTGGGGGACAGGGAGCCACCGGGAGCAGTACTTC; cdr3_aa: CASSWGTGSHREQYF
clone_size: few; d_call: .; j_call: TRBJ1-1; v_call: TRBV28; cdr3_nt: TGTGCCAGCAACATGGAAGGGTATGCTTTCTTT; cdr3_aa: CASNMEGYAFF
clone_size: .; d_call: .; j_call: TRBJ1-2; v_call: TRBV27; cdr3_nt: TGTGCCAGCAGTCCGACGGACAGATCTAACTATGGCTACACCTTC; cdr3_aa: CASSPTDRSNYGYTF
clone_size: .; d_call: .; j_call: TRBJ2-7; v_call: TRBV10-3; cdr3_nt: TGTGCCATCAGTGTGATGGGCCAGACCTACGAGCAGTACTTC; cdr3_aa: CAISVMGQTYEQYF
clone_size: .; d_call: .; j_call: TRBJ2-3; v_call: TRBV6-5; cdr3_nt: TGTGCCAGCAAGCCTCCGGGCACAGATACGCAGTATTTT; cdr3_aa: CASKPPGTDTQYF
clone_size: .; d_call: TRBD2; j_call: TRBJ2-5; v_call: TRBV7-8; cdr3_nt: TGTGCCAGCAGCTCCCGGACTAGCGGGGGCAGGGAGACCCAGTACTTC; cdr3_aa: CASSSRTSGGRETQYF
clone_size: .; d_call: TRBD1; j_call: TRBJ1-2; v_call: TRBV10-3; cdr3_nt: TGTGCCATCAGCGATACAGGGGACGGGGGCTACACCTTC; cdr3_aa: CAISDTGDGGYTF
clone_size: .; d_call: TRBD2; j_call: TRBJ2-3; v_call: TRBV9; cdr3_nt: TGTGCCAGCAGCCCGCGGACTAGCCCAGATACGCAGTATTTT; cdr3_aa: CASSPRTSPDTQYF
clone_size: .; d_call: TRBD1; j_call: TRBJ1-3; v_call: TRBV9; cdr3_nt: TGTGCCAGCAGCTTCAGACAGGGCCCTAGCTCTGGAAACACCATATATTTT; cdr3_aa: CASSFRQGPSSGNTIYF
clone_size: .; d_call: TRBD2; j_call: TRBJ2-7; v_call: TRBV5-4; cdr3_nt: TGTGCCAGCAGCTTTTCTAGCGGGGGGCCGAGGGAGCAGTACTTC; cdr3_aa: CASSFSSGGPREQYF
clone_size: medium-sized; d_call: .; j_call: TRBJ1-3; v_call: TRBV10-1; cdr3_nt: TGCGCCAGCAGTCCGTCCCGTCGGGGAGCTGGAAACACCATATATTTT; cdr3_aa: CASSPSRRGAGNTIYF